This T cell receptor beta chain was observed in a study of blood T cell repertoires in COVID-19 (dated by TCRdb to 2020 to 2021). For context, the study as a whole: The collaborator samples originated in the United States, Italy and Spain and spanned the acute and convalescent phases of COVID-19. The samples were drawn from two sources: the first 160 participants of the ongoing ImmuneRACE study, and fewer than 1,500 subjects contributed by 6 global collaborators. The repertoires were released in a freely available public database intended as a resource for research on the immune response to SARS-CoV-2. The dataset comprised deeply sampled blood TCRbeta repertoires from subjects exposed to, actively infected with, or recovered from COVID-19. The prospective study material was composed of cDNA or gDNA derived from T cells, B-cell-depleted T cells, or PBMCs. Where available, HLA class I and class II types were obtained from metadata supplied by the sample provider rather than from assay-based typing. A de-identified subject ID, COVID-19 status, age in years and sex were almost always included in the sample metadata.

Overall study outcomes, separate from this receptor: The amount of clinical and demographic metadata varied by source and participant and was provided uncurated.

At one collaborating source in Seattle, patients were enrolled during active infection and were followed longitudinally through the course of disease. The collaborating institutions used their own protocols to collect whole blood in K2EDTA tubes. For TCRbeta analysis, collaborator samples were shipped as frozen whole blood, as isolated PBMCs, or as DNA extracted from either sample type. The immunoSEQ Assay, a bias-controlled multiplex PCR, was used to amplify TCRbeta CDR3 regions from genomic DNA. The authors processed their data as follows. The number of nucleated cells in each sample was estimated from the amplification of reference gene primers within the assay. To quantify the absolute abundance of each unique TCRbeta CDR3 rearrangement, sequence reads were collapsed and filtered. Productive Simpson clonality was computed per sample as the square root of Simpson's diversity index over productive rearrangements. What TCRdb holds here is the immuneACCESS table cut down to in-frame rearrangements. Part of the clones is not present; checked against another copy, under half of the missing clones reflect an unresolved V gene, and the others are unexplained. The V and J calls and clone size come from that table; D and trimming were worked out from the DNA. The sample yields over 200,000 clones; 83% were counted once. The ten largest clones add up to roughly 1.3% of the sample.

With respect to this clone: The antigen it binds to is not known. One base away there is no much larger clone; base qualities are not given.

V and J are trimmed by 6 bases and 7 bases, and the gene matches miss 6 bases of the junction. The CDR3 runs 14 residues from the cysteine to the phenylalanine. Only the CDR3 part of the read is kept: 42 bases, read in frame from the first base. The germline V gene (reference sequence) sets CDR1 to MNHEY and CDR2 to SMNVEV. The chain is made from TRBV27 and TRBJ2-1, and 10 junction bases match TRBD2. The receptor comes from a woman aged 30 to 39 with COVID-19, enrolled during active disease. The material sequenced was peripheral blood. The DNA sequence is as follows: TGTGCCAGCAGACCTAGCGGGGGCGTGAATGAGCAGTTCTTC. Its protein is CASRPSGGVNEQFF.